The 8 T cell receptor beta chains listed next were all sequenced from one sample in a study of spatial heterogeneity in lung cancer. Each CDR3 protein gets one entry after TCRdb re-called the 5' RACE reads with MiXCR. The table lists approximately 10,000 distinct CDR3 sequences, around 5% of them singletons, with over 10% in the top ten. Their cognate antigens are unknown. This sample's time point: sample taken at primary tumor resection. Regarding the study as a whole: Within tumors, counts of expanded alpha and beta TCRs tracked tumor mutation counts.

Sequenced material: lung tumor tissue, taken at surgery. All receptors derive from a male donor with early-stage non-small cell lung cancer.

Ten or more counts support this clonotype. The chain joins TRBV6-5 to TRBJ1-6; D is ambiguous. The CDR3 loop spans 16 amino acids. Germline lookup yields CDR1 MNHEY and CDR2 SVGAGI. Trimming pared 8 bases from V and 0 bases from J, leaving 14 bases between. The CDR3 protein is CASGSRQSSYNSPLHF. The CDR3 nucleotides read TGTGCCAGCGGCTCTAGGCAGAGCTCCTATAATTCACCCCTCCACTTT.

Judged by abundance, this clonotype is medium-sized (0.01 to 0.1%). This chain links TRBV19 with TRBJ1-1; the match to TRBD1 covers 11 bases. J lost 11 bases, V lost 5 bases, and 7 bases had no gene match. This CDR3 is built from 13 residues. Germline V gives CDR1 LNHDA, CDR2 SQIVND (reference sequence). The CDR3: CASSGGQGDRAFF. The CDR3, as DNA: TGTGCCAGTAGTGGGGGACAGGGGGATCGGGCTTTCTTT.

This clonotype appeared many times. The rearrangement links TRBV3-1 to TRBJ2-7, with 8 bases matching TRBD2. This CDR3 has 16 amino acids. CDR1 and CDR2 from the germline V gene are LGHDT and YNNKEL (reference sequence). With V trimmed by 0 bases and J by 0 bases, 4 bases remained unmatched. The CDR3 DNA is TGTGCCAGCAGCCAAGATGTGCTAGCGGGCTCCTACGAGCAGTACTTC. Amino acid sequence: CASSQDVLAGSYEQYF.

In this sample, this clonotype turned up many times. The chain links TRBV6-1 to TRBJ2-3; no reliable D call. V gave up 2 bases and J gave up 1 base, with 10 bases separating them. The CDR3 extends over 15 amino acids. Germline CDR1 and CDR2: MNHNS and SASEGT. For the CDR3, the DNA is TGTGCCAGCAGTGAACCTCCTGAGGGCACAGATACGCAGTATTTT. Protein sequence: CASSEPPEGTDTQYF.

V gene TRBV12-3 or TRBV12-4 combines with J gene TRBJ1-5; 7 bases agree with TRBD1. This CDR3 has 15 residues. V dropped 6 bases and J dropped 5; count of bases not matched to a gene: 10. CDR3 DNA sequence: TGTGCCAGCAGCTCCGACAGGGAGCCCTATCAGCCCCAGCATTTT. The encoded protein is CASSSDREPYQPQHF.

This clonotype was picked up many times. The CDR3: CASSGQDGTEAFF. The CDR3, as DNA: TGTGCCAGCAGCGGACAGGACGGCACTGAAGCTTTCTTT. This chain links TRBV12-3 or TRBV12-4 with TRBJ1-1; 7 nucleotides match TRBD1. The CDR3 extends over 13 amino acids. The V gene end was trimmed by 6 bases and the J gene end by 4 bases; junction bases not matched to a gene: 5.

This clonotype was counted at least ten times. V is TRBV7-3 and J is TRBJ1-5; D unresolved. Germline V lookup: CDR1 SGHTA, CDR2 FQGTGA. The CDR3 has 14 residues. V was cut by 2 bases and J by 6 bases, with 11 bases left in between. This chain's CDR3 is CASSLFRRSQPQHF. The CDR3 DNA is TGTGCCAGCAGCTTATTCAGGCGCTCTCAGCCCCAGCATTTT.

This clonotype was counted at least ten times. The chain recombines TRBV25-1 with TRBJ1-4; TRBD1 matches at 9 bases. From germline, CDR1 is MGHDK and CDR2 SYGVNS. The CDR3 is 17 amino acids. V gave up 4 bases and J gave up 7 bases; unmatched junction bases: 13. The CDR3: CASSGVPGQGTGEKLFF. Written as DNA, the CDR3 is TGTGCCAGCAGTGGAGTCCCGGGACAGGGAACCGGTGAAAAACTGTTTTTT.